This entry lists 32 T cell receptor beta chains sequenced from one sample in a study of T cells after yellow fever vaccination. TCRdb called the 5' RACE reads again in MiXCR, with one record for every CDR3 protein. The table records around 350,000 distinct CDR3 sequences, 6.2% of them present only once. The sequenced sample was PBMCs, obtained 5 days after the yellow fever booster vaccination. Receptors originate from a man aged 25-45 years who received the YFV17D yellow fever vaccine.

On this clonotype: The junction differs from germline at one of its ends, possibly a read error. The genes are TRBV3-1 and TRBJ2-7, with TRBD1 matching 8 bases. This CDR3 comprises 15 residues. Germline CDR1 LGHDT, CDR2 YNNKEL (reference sequence). CDR3 coding DNA: TGTGCCGGCAGCCGCGGAGGACAGGGCATACGCGAGCAGTACTTC. It yields the protein CAGSRGGQGIREQYF.

The rearrangement links TRBV20-1 to TRBJ2-2, with TRBD2 identical over 9 bases. Germline V gene lookup returns CDR1 DFQATT and CDR2 SNEGSKA (reference sequence). The CDR3 runs 14 residues. The V segment lost 3 bases and the J segment 6 bases; nucleotides outside the gene matches: 5. The CDR3 DNA follows: TGCAGTGCTAGTACCTCTAGCGGGGCCGGGGAGCTGTTTTTT. Translating gives CSASTSSGAGELFF.

This clonotype was seen a few times. V and J are TRBV10-3 and TRBJ1-6; 7 bases fit TRBD1. With 10 bases clipped from V and 5 bases from J, the junction kept 5 bases outside the gene matches. The CDR3 consists of 13 residues. Germline V lookup: CDR1 ENHRY, CDR2 SYGVKD. The CDR3, as DNA: TGTGCCACCGGGACAGCAGATAATTCACCCCTCCACTTT. Its translation is CATGTADNSPLHF.

Ten or more counts support this clonotype. V usage is TRBV20-1 and J usage is TRBJ2-3; perhaps TRBD2 as D (5 bases). CDR3 length: 15 amino acids. Germline-derived CDR1 and CDR2 are DFQATT and SNEGSKA (reference sequence). Trimming took off 1 base at V and 2 bases at J, with 13 bases between the two ends. CDR3 sequence reads: CSARGLLGVTDTQYF. CDR3 coding DNA: TGCAGTGCTAGAGGCCTTTTGGGAGTCACAGATACGCAGTATTTT.

The chain recombines TRBV5-1 with TRBJ2-6; D is perhaps TRBD2 (5 bases). Trimming took 7 bases from V and 0 from J, leaving 11 bases between them. The CDR3 is made up of 15 amino acids. Germline CDR1 SGHRS, CDR2 YFSETQ. The CDR3 DNA is TGCGCCAGCCCCGGGGAGACCTCTGGGGCCAACGTCCTGACTTTC. The encoded protein is CASPGETSGANVLTF.

The chain is built from TRBV4-3 and TRBJ2-5, with no clear D. Germline assignment: CDR1 LGHNA and CDR2 YSLEER. V lost 0 bases and J 5 bases, leaving 7 bases between the germline ends. The CDR3 runs to 13 residues. The CDR3 nucleotides read TGCGCCAGCAGCCAAGATGGTACCGAGACCCAGTACTTC. Translating gives CASSQDGTETQYF.

This clonotype was counted only a few times. The chain couples TRBV5-1 to TRBJ2-7, with unresolved D. Trimming shortened V by 1 base and J by 1 base, and 9 bases separated the two germline ends. The CDR3 is 14 amino acids. Germline V lookup: CDR1 SGHRS, CDR2 YFSETQ. CDR3 region: CASSLSVKSYEQYF. Here the CDR3 DNA reads TGCGCCAGCAGCTTGTCAGTGAAGTCCTACGAGCAGTACTTC.

This clonotype was detected many times. This rearrangement joins TRBV11-2 to TRBJ2-3; 9 positions agree with TRBD2. Germline assignment: CDR1 SGHAT and CDR2 FQNNGV. V lost 4 bases to trimming and J lost 2 bases; unmatched junction nucleotides: 13. The CDR3 covers 18 residues. For the CDR3, the DNA is TGTGCCAGCAGCTCTAGACTAGCGGAACGCTACCTCACAGATACGCAGTATTTT. This translates into CASSSRLAERYLTDTQYF.

The chain carries TRBV18 and TRBJ1-6; the D is unclear. The CDR3 has 16 amino acids. Trimming removed 3 bases at V and 0 bases at J, with 9 bases between. Germline CDR1 and CDR2: KGHSH and LQKENI. This CDR3 reads CASSPQTSSYNSPLHF. The CDR3 nucleotides read TGTGCCAGCTCACCGCAGACGAGCTCCTATAATTCACCCCTCCACTTT.

In its sample, this clonotype was seen a few times. The DNA for the CDR3 is TGCAGTGCCCCCGCGGCGGGAGTCCCAGATACGCAGTATTTT. The encoded protein is CSAPAAGVPDTQYF. The chain couples TRBV20-1 to TRBJ2-3, with 7 bases identical to TRBD2. Germline V gene data show CDR1 as DFQATT and CDR2 as SNEGSKA (reference sequence). V trimming: 6 bases; J trimming: 4 bases; junction bases outside the gene matches: 10. The CDR3 runs to 14 residues.

Comments on this clonotype: Germline is not matched at one junction end, which may reflect a read error. This rearrangement joins TRBV18 to TRBJ2-3, with TRBD1 matching over 8 bases. The CDR3 covers 14 residues. CDR1 and CDR2 from the germline V gene are KGHSH and LQKENI. CDR3 bases: TGTGCCAGCTCGCCACGGACAGGGCCAGATACGCAGTATTTT. This encodes CASSPRTGPDTQYF. Variable domain in full (rest from reference TRBV18 and TRBJ2-3): NAGVMQNPRHLVRRRGQEARLRCSPMKGHSHVYWYRQLPEEGLKFMVYLQKENIIDESGMPKERFSAEFPKEGPSILRIQQVVRGDSAAYFCASSPRTGPDTQYFGPGTRLTVL.

In this sample, this clonotype turned up many times. This chain uses TRBV4-2 with TRBJ2-5, with D possibly being TRBD2 (5 bases). V gave up 4 bases and J gave up 5 bases, with 17 bases separating them. Germline CDR1 LGHNA, CDR2 YNFKEQ. This CDR3 has 15 residues. CDR3 sequence (DNA): TGTGCCAGCAGCCCCTCGATCCCTCGAGGGGAGACCCAGTACTTC. Its protein is CASSPSIPRGETQYF.

In the case of this clonotype: This may come from a read error, since a much larger clone is one base off. V is TRBV24-1 and J is TRBJ2-3; 7 bases agree with TRBD1. Germline values: CDR1 KGHDR, CDR2 SFDVKD. The CDR3 has 14 amino acids. The V segment lost 8 bases and the J segment 1 base; nucleotides outside the gene matches: 5. Here the CDR3 reads CATNDGQGTDTQYF. The CDR3 region has the DNA TGTGCCACCAACGATGGACAGGGCACAGATACGCAGTATTTT.

In this sample, this clonotype turned up many times. The chain is built from TRBV9 and TRBJ2-5, with D possibly matching TRBD1 (6 bases). The CDR3 has 15 amino acids. Trimming removed 0 bases from V and 7 bases from J, with 16 bases in between. From germline, CDR1 is SGDLS and CDR2 YYNGEE. CDR3 in amino acids: CASSVGGQGIMTQYF. CDR3 nucleotide sequence: TGTGCCAGCAGCGTAGGAGGTCAGGGGATTATGACCCAGTACTTC.

This clonotype was picked up many times. The V gene is TRBV12-5, the J gene TRBJ1-2; D gene uncertain. Germline V CDR1 and CDR2: LGHNT, FRNRAP. CDR3 length: 13 amino acids. Deletions cut 2 bases from V and 13 bases from J, with 17 bases between. The CDR3 region is CASGLPPGEDFTF. Here the CDR3 DNA reads TGTGCTAGTGGTTTGCCCCCCGGGGAGGATTTCACCTTC. Based on the CDR3 plus reference TRBV12-5 and TRBJ1-2, the full variable domain is DARVTQTPRHKVTEMGQEVTMRCQPILGHNTVFWYRQTMMQGLELLAYFRNRAPLDDSGMPKDRFSAEMPDATLATLKIQPSEPRDSAVYFCASGLPPGEDFTFGSGTRLTVV.

This clonotype has only a few counts. The V call is TRBV7-8, the J call TRBJ2-4; D is possibly TRBD2 (5 bases). V lost 0 bases and J 4 bases, leaving 16 bases between the germline ends. This CDR3 region has 17 residues. CDR1 SGHVS and CDR2 FQNEAQ come from the germline V gene. This CDR3 is CASSLARRVEPKNIQYF. Written as DNA, the CDR3 is TGTGCCAGCAGCTTAGCGAGGCGGGTTGAACCAAAAAACATTCAGTACTTC.

This clonotype was detected only a few times. This chain connects TRBV7-2 to TRBJ1-1; TRBD1 matches at 7 bases. V dropped 0 bases and J dropped 4; count of bases not matched to a gene: 5. Germline V lookup: CDR1 SGHTA, CDR2 FQGNSA. The CDR3 loop spans 15 amino acids. The CDR3 coding sequence is TGTGCCAGCAGCTTAGCCCAGGGGGTATTCACTGAAGCTTTCTTT. Translation gives CASSLAQGVFTEAFF.

There are many counts of this clonotype. The V call is TRBV10-2, the J call TRBJ2-5; possible D gene TRBD2, 5 bases. The ends were cut back, 8 bases at V and 9 bases at J, with 13 bases in the middle. Germline CDR1 reads WSHSY; CDR2 reads SAAADI. The CDR3 runs to 11 residues. CDR3: CASGPPGAQYF. CDR3 sequence (DNA): TGCGCCAGCGGACCCCCCGGGGCCCAGTACTTC.

This chain connects TRBV7-6 to TRBJ2-7, with 7 bases matching TRBD2. The CDR3 has 14 amino acids. Trimming took 1 base from V and 4 from J; bases not matched to a gene: 4. The germline V gene encodes CDR1 SGHVS and CDR2 FNYEAQ. The CDR3 sequence: CASSLGAGEYEQYF. CDR3 nucleotide sequence: TGTGCCAGCAGCTTAGGGGCGGGAGAGTACGAGCAGTACTTC.

The gene calls are TRBV7-6 and TRBJ2-3; 7 positions match TRBD2. Germline CDR1 SGHVS, CDR2 FNYEAQ. The CDR3 runs to 13 residues. V lost 3 bases, J lost 7 bases, and 4 bases stayed unmatched. The CDR3 is CASSLASGHTQYF. In DNA form, the CDR3 reads TGTGCCAGCAGCTTGGCTAGCGGACATACGCAGTATTTT. Looking up the rest from reference TRBV7-6 and TRBJ2-3 gives the full variable domain: GAGVSQSPRYKVTKRGQDVALRCDPISGHVSLYWYRQALGQGPEFLTYFNYEAQQDKSGLPNDRFSAERPEGSISTLTIQRTEQRDSAMYRCASSLASGHTQYFGPGTRLTVL.

This clonotype was found a few times. The chain combines TRBV20-1 with TRBJ2-1, with TRBD2 matching over 8 bases. Germline V gene sequence: CDR1 DFQATT, CDR2 SNEGSKA (reference sequence). The length of the CDR3 is 15 residues. V dropped 0 bases and J dropped 12; count of bases not matched to a gene: 13. The CDR3 loop is CSARDMSGRLRRQFF. DNA of the CDR3: TGCAGTGCTAGAGATATGAGCGGGAGACTGAGGAGGCAGTTCTTC.

The V and J genes are TRBV7-2 and TRBJ2-3, with 7 bases matching TRBD2. CDR1 and CDR2 from the germline V gene are SGHTA and FQGNSA. V was clipped by 4 bases and J by 3 bases; unmatched bases: 7. The CDR3 extends over 15 amino acids. CDR3 sequence: CASSSLAVGTDTQYF. The CDR3 DNA reads as TGTGCCAGCAGCTCTCTAGCGGTAGGTACAGATACGCAGTATTTT. The complete variable domain, with remaining parts taken from reference TRBV7-2 and TRBJ2-3, reads GAGVSQSPSNKVTEKGKDVELRCDPISGHTALYWYRQSLGQGLEFLIYFQGNSAPDKSGLPSDRFSAERTGGSVSTLTIQRTQQEDSAVYLCASSSLAVGTDTQYFGPGTRLTVL.

This clonotype came up many times. V gene TRBV3-1 combines with J gene TRBJ2-3; D might be TRBD2 (5 bases). Trimming shortened V by 5 bases and J by 1 base, and 10 bases separated the two germline ends. This CDR3 spans 14 amino acids. Germline V CDR1 and CDR2: LGHDT, YNNKEL (reference sequence). The CDR3 here is CASSGELGTDTQYF. The CDR3 DNA is TGTGCCAGCAGCGGGGAGCTCGGCACAGATACGCAGTATTTT.

This clonotype was counted at least ten times. The chain employs TRBV5-4 and TRBJ1-2, with TRBD1 matching 8 bases. This CDR3 comprises 13 residues. V trimming: 0 bases; J trimming: 6 bases; junction bases outside the gene matches: 1. The germline gives CDR1 SGHNT, CDR2 YYREEE (reference sequence). The CDR3 DNA reads as TGTGCCAGCAGCTTGGAGACAGGGGATGGCTACACCTTC. It yields the protein CASSLETGDGYTF.

This clonotype was observed many times. V is TRBV4-2 and J is TRBJ2-5; 9 bases map to TRBD2. The CDR3 is 15 amino acids. Germline values: CDR1 LGHNA, CDR2 YNFKEQ. Unmatched junction bases numbered 6, after V lost 3 bases and J lost 4 bases. Written as DNA, the CDR3 is TGTGCCAGCAGCCACCCGGGACTAGCATCAGAGACCCAGTACTTC. Its protein is CASSHPGLASETQYF.

The genes are TRBV11-2 and TRBJ2-1; 9 bases map to TRBD2. The CDR3 length is 15 residues. Trimming at V came to 1 base and at J to 6 bases, leaving 4 bases not matched to a gene. The V gene's germline CDR1 is SGHAT and CDR2 FQNNGV. The CDR3 protein is CASSLGLAVLNEQFF. DNA of the CDR3: TGTGCCAGCAGCTTAGGACTAGCGGTCCTCAATGAGCAGTTCTTC.

The chain is built from TRBV4-2 and TRBJ2-3; 15 nucleotides match TRBD2. This CDR3 has 16 amino acids. Germline CDR1 reads LGHNA; CDR2 reads YNFKEQ. With V trimmed by 4 bases and J by 5 bases, 4 bases remained unmatched. CDR3 sequence: CASSPGTSGRIDTQYF. CDR3 nucleotides: TGTGCCAGCAGCCCAGGGACTAGCGGGAGGATAGATACGCAGTATTTT.

The V and J genes are TRBV6-5 and TRBJ2-1; D remains ambiguous. Germline values: CDR1 MNHEY, CDR2 SVGAGI. The ends were cut back, 4 bases at V and 4 bases at J, with 5 bases in the middle. The CDR3 spans 12 residues. CDR3 DNA: TGTGCCAGCAGTTCCTTGTACAATGAGCAGTTCTTC. It yields the protein CASSSLYNEQFF.

This clonotype has at least ten counts. The chain has TRBV4-3 and TRBJ2-7, with a weak D call TRBD2 (6 bases). The CDR3 has 15 amino acids. Germline V gene sequence: CDR1 LGHNA, CDR2 YSLEER. V gave up 1 base and J gave up 3 bases, with 13 bases separating them. In DNA, the CDR3 is TGCGCCAGCAGCCAAGTACGAGGAGGGGACTACGAGCAGTACTTC. Protein product: CASSQVRGGDYEQYF.

In its sample, this clonotype was seen a few times. The chain recombines TRBV7-3 with TRBJ2-1; D is undetermined. The V end lost 5 bases, the J end lost 5 bases, and 10 bases lay between the germline ends. The CDR3 runs to 13 residues. Germline V gene lookup returns CDR1 SGHTA and CDR2 FQGTGA. The CDR3 DNA follows: TGTGCCAGCAGCCCCTCTCAGGACAATGAGCAGTTCTTC. The encoded protein is CASSPSQDNEQFF.

In this sample, this clonotype turned up a few times. The chain is built from TRBV29-1 and TRBJ2-3; 9 bases fit TRBD1. Germline V lookup: CDR1 SQVTM, CDR2 ANQGSEA. The CDR3 sequence is 14 residues long. With V trimmed by 7 bases and J by 4 bases, 9 bases remained unmatched. In nucleotides, the CDR3 is TGCAGCGCCGCTACGGGACAGGGCTCAGATACGCAGTATTTT. It translates to CSAATGQGSDTQYF.

In this sample, this clonotype turned up many times. The chain uses TRBV28 and TRBJ2-3; either TRBD1 or TRBD2 may supply D (6 bases each). Per the germline V gene, CDR1 is MDHEN and CDR2 is SYDVKM. This CDR3 contains 14 residues. V was cut by 9 bases and J by 4 bases, with 17 bases left in between. The chain's CDR3 is CASVEGVGADTQYF. As DNA, the CDR3 is TGTGCCAGTGTGGAGGGGGTGGGAGCAGATACGCAGTATTTT.